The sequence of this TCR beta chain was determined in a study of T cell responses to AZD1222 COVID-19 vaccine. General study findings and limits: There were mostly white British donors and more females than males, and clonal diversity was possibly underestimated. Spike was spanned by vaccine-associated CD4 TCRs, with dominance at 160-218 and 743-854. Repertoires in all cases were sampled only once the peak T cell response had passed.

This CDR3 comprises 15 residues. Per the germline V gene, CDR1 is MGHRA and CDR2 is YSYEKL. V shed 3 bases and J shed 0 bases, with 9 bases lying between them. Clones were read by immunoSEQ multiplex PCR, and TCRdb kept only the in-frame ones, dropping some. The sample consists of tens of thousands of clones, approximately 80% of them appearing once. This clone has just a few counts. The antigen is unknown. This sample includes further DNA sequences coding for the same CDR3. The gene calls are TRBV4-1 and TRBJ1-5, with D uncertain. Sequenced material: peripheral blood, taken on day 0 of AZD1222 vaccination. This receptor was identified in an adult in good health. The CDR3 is CASSQATISNQPQHF. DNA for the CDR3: TGCGCCAGCAGCCAGGCGACAATTAGCAATCAGCCCCAGCATTTT.